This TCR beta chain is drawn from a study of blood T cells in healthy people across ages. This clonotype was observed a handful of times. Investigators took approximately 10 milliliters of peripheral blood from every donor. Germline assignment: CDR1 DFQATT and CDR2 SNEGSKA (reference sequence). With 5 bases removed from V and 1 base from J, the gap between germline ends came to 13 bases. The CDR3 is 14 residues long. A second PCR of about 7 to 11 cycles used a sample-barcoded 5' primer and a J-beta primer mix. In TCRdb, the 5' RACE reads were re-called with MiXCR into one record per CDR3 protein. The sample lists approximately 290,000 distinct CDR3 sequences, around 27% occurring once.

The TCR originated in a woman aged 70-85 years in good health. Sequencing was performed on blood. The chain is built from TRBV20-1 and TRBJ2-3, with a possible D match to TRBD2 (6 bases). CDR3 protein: CSAGLKRGTDTQYF. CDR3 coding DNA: TGCAGTGCTGGGCTCAAGCGGGGCACAGATACGCAGTATTTT.